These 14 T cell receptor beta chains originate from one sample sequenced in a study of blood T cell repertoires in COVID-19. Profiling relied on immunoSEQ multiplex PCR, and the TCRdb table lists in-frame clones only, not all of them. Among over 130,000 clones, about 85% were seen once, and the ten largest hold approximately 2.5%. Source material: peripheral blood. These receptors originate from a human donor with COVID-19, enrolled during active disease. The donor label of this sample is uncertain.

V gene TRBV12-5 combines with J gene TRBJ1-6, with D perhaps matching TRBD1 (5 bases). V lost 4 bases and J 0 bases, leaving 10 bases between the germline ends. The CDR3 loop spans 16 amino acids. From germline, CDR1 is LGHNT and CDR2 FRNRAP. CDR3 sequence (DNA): TGTGCTAGTGGTTGGCGGGGGGGCTCCTATAATTCACCCCTCCACTTT. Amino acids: CASGWRGGSYNSPLHF.

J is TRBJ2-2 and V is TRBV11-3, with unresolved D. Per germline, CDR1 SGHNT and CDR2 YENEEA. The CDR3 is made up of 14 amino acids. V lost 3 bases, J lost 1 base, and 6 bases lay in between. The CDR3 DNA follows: TGTGCCAGCAGCTTTTCCAAGAACACCGGGGAGCTGTTTTTT. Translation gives CASSFSKNTGELFF.

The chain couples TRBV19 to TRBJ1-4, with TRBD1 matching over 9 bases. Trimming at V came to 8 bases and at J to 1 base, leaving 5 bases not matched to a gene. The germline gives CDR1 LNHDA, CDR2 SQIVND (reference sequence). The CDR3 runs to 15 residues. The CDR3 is CASESGQGTNEKLFF. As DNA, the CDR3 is TGTGCCAGTGAGTCGGGACAGGGAACTAATGAAAAACTGTTTTTT.

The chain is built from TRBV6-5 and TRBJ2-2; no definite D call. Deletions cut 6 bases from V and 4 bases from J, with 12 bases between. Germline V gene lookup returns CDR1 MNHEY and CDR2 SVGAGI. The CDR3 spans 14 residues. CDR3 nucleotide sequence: TGTGCCAGCAGCAGCACTCTAGTCACCGGGGAGCTGTTTTTT. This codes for CASSSTLVTGELFF.

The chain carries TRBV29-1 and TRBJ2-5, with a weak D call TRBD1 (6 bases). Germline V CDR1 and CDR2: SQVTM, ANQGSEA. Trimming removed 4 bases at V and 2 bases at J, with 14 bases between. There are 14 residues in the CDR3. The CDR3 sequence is CSVATGFRQETQYF. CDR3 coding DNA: TGCAGCGTTGCGACAGGTTTTAGGCAAGAGACCCAGTACTTC.

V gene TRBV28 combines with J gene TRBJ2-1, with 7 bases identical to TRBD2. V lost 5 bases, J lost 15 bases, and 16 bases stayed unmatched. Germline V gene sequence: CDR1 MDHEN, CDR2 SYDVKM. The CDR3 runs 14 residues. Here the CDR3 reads CASSPRGREGGAFF. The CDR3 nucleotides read TGTGCCAGCAGTCCCCGCGGAAGGGAGGGAGGCGCGTTCTTC. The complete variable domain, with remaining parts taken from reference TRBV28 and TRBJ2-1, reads DVKVTQSSRYLVKRTGEKVFLECVQDMDHENMFWYRQDPGLGLRLIYFSYDVKMKEKGDIPEGYSVSREKKERFSLILESASTNQTSMYLCASSPRGREGGAFFGPGTRLTVL.

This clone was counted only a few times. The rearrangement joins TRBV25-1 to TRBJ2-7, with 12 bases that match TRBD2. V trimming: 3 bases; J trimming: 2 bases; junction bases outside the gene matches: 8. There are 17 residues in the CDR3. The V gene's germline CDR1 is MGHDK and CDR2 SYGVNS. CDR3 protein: CASSDPTGLAGTYEQYF. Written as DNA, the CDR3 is TGTGCCAGCAGTGATCCAACAGGACTAGCGGGAACCTACGAGCAGTACTTC.

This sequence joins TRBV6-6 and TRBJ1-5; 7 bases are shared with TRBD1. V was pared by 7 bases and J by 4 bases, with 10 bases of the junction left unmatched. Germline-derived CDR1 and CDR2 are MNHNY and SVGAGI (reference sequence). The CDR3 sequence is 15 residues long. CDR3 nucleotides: TGTGCCAGCACCCAGGAAGGGGGCGGGAATCAGCCCCAGCATTTT. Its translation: CASTQEGGGNQPQHF.

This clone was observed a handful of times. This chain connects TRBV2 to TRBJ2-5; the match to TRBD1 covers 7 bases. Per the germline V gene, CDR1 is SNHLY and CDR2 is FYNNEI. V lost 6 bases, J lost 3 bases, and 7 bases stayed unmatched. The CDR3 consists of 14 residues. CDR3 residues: CASSEGAREETQYF. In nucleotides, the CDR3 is TGTGCCAGCAGCGAGGGGGCGAGGGAAGAGACCCAGTACTTC.

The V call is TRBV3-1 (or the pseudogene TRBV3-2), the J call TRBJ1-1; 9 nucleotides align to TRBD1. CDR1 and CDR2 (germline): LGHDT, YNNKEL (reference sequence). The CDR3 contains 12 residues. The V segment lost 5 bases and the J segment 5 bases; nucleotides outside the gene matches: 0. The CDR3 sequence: CASSDRGTEAFF. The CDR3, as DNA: TGTGCCAGCAGCGACAGGGGGACTGAAGCTTTCTTT.

For the CDR3, the DNA is TGTGCCAGCAGACAGCCCTACAGGGGCCGTAATGAGCAGTTCTTC. This encodes CASRQPYRGRNEQFF. V and J are TRBV11-2 and TRBJ2-1; 7 bases are a match to TRBD1. The CDR3 covers 15 residues. The V gene's germline CDR1 is SGHAT and CDR2 FQNNGV. V lost 6 bases and J lost 7; bases outside the gene matches: 12. Full variable domain (outside the CDR3, taken from reference TRBV11-2 and TRBJ2-1): EAGVAQSPRYKIIEKRQSVAFWCNPISGHATLYWYQQILGQGPKLLIQFQNNGVVDDSQLPKDRFSAERLKGVDSTLKIQPAKLEDSAVYLCASRQPYRGRNEQFFGPGTRLTVL.

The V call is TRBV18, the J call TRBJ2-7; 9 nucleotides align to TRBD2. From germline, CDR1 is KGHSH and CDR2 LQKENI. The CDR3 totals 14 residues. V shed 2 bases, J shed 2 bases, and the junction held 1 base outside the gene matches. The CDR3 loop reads CASSPRLAAYEQYF. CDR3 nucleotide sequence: TGTGCCAGCTCACCAAGACTAGCGGCCTACGAGCAGTACTTC.

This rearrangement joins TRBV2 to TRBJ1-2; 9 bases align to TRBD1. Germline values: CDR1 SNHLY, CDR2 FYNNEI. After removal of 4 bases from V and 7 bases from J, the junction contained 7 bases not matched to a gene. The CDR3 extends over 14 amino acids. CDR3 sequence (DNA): TGTGCCAGCAGTGTAGGACAGGGGTGGCGTGGCTACACCTTC. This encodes CASSVGQGWRGYTF.

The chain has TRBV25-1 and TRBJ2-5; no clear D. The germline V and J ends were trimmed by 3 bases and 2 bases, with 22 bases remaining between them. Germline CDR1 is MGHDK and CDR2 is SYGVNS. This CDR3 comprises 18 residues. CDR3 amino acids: CASSETLPDSRVQETQYF. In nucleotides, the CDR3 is TGTGCCAGCAGTGAGACCCTGCCAGATAGCCGAGTACAAGAGACCCAGTACTTC.